This T cell receptor (beta chain) was documented in a study of cytomegalovirus exposure and HLA in healthy donors. Background on the study: Ancestry clustering placed around 80% of over 300 genotyped donors in the Caucasian-associated cluster.

As regards this clone: Its matching antigen is unknown.

Notes on the study in general: Specific recognition of CMV antigens was confirmed in vitro for three chains (all CMV-associated). HLA alleles showed associations with 15,000 to 20,000 TCR beta sequences in a later analysis, at a 0.05 false discovery rate.

A multiplex PCR was run with 60 Vbeta primers and 13 Jbeta primers. TCRdb's table, derived via immunoSEQ multiplex PCR, lists solely in-frame clones and lacks some. The sample has some 270,000 clones, under 90% seen once; the top ten hold roughly 0.31%. V shed 1 base and J 12 bases; nucleotides not matched to a gene: 5. This CDR3 region has 15 residues. The germline CDR1 and CDR2 sequences are MGHDK and SYGVNS. The genes are TRBV25-1 and TRBJ2-1, with 14 bases identical to TRBD2. The sequence derives from a girl aged 2 to 9 in good health and CMV-seronegative. The sequenced sample was PBMCs. CDR3 region: CASSELGLAGGGQFF. The CDR3 DNA is TGTGCCAGCAGTGAATTAGGACTAGCGGGAGGCGGGCAGTTCTTC. Using reference TRBV25-1 and TRBJ2-1 for the parts outside the CDR3, the full variable domain is EADIYQTPRYLVIGTGKKITLECSQTMGHDKMYWYQQDPGMELHLIHYSYGVNSTEKGDLSSESTVSRIRTEHFPLTLESARPSHTSQYLCASSELGLAGGGQFFGPGTRLTVL.